The clone carrying this T cell receptor beta chain was seen a few times. What it binds is unknown. The data were obtained in a study of identical twins. TCRdb re-derived calls from the 5' RACE reads in MiXCR, one entry per CDR3 protein. Here the sample spans under 400,000 distinct CDR3 sequences, around 9% being singletons. The study's findings and limits: Out-of-frame sharing of TCR alpha in monozygotic twins was underestimated by models.

This CDR3 region has 15 residues. V shed 6 bases and J shed 1 base, with 13 bases lying between them. Source material: naive T cells sorted from blood. The clonotype originates from a woman between 50 and 59 years old in good health. The J gene is TRBJ1-3, the V gene TRBV12-3 or TRBV12-4, with a possible D match to TRBD1 (5 bases). CDR3 in amino acids: CASSWDGRSGNTIYF. The CDR3 bases are TGTGCCAGCAGCTGGGACGGTAGATCTGGAAACACCATATATTTT.